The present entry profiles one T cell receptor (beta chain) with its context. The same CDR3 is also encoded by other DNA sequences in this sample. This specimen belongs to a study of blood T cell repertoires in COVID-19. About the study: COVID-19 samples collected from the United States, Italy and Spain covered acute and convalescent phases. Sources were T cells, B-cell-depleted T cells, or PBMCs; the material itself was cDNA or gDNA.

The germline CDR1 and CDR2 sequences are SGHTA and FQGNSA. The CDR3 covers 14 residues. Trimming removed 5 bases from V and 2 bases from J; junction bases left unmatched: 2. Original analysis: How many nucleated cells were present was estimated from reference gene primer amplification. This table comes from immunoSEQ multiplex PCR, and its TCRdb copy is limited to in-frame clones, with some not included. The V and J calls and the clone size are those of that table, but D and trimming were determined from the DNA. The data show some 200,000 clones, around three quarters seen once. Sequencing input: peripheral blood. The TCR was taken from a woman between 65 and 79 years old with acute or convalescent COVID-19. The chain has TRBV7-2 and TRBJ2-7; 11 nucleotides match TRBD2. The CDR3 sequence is CASSLSGGAYEQYF. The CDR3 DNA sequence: TGTGCCAGCAGCCTTAGCGGGGGGGCCTACGAGCAGTACTTC.